The clone carrying this T cell receptor (beta chain) was detected only a few times. This entry belongs to a study of shared clonotypes between healthy human individuals. Sequencing used immunoSEQ multiplex PCR; TCRdb keeps in-frame clones, though not all of them. The table has about 2.4 million clones, 90% to 95% seen once; the top ten hold over 0.12%. CDR1 MNHEY and CDR2 SMNVEV come from the germline V gene (reference sequence). This CDR3 region has 13 residues. V gave up 5 bases and J gave up 3 bases, with 7 bases separating them. The rearrangement uses TRBV27 and TRBJ2-2; D call uncertain. Sequencing was carried out using naive CD4+ T cells sorted from blood. Subset here: CD45RA+ positively selected. This clonotype was sampled from a man in his late teens or twenties in good health. Here the CDR3 reads CASSPSYTGELFF. The CDR3 region has the DNA TGTGCCAGCAGTCCATCTTACACCGGGGAGCTGTTTTTT.